These 32 T cell receptor beta chains originate from one sample sequenced in a study of T cell repertoires in ileal Crohn's disease. Assay used: immunoSEQ multiplex PCR; TCRdb lists only in-frame clones, some missing. The sample carries about 15,000 clones, about 60% recorded once. Material for sequencing was ileal tissue. Receptors were obtained from an adult with Crohn's disease.

The chain has TRBV27 and TRBJ2-7; 7 bases fit TRBD1. V shed 7 bases and J 0 bases; nucleotides not matched to a gene: 6. This CDR3 has 14 residues. Germline lookup yields CDR1 MNHEY and CDR2 SMNVEV (reference sequence). CDR3 nucleotides: TGTGCCAGCACCTCGACAGGGAGCTCCTACGAGCAGTACTTC. Translating it yields CASTSTGSSYEQYF.

V gene TRBV4-2 combines with J gene TRBJ2-1; 9 bases map to TRBD2. Looked up from germline, CDR1 is LGHNA and CDR2 is YNFKEQ. The CDR3 covers 16 residues. The V and J ends lost 0 bases and 3 bases, in that order; junction bases with no gene match: 3. The DNA for the CDR3 is TGTGCCAGCAGCCAAGAAGCGCGGGGGGGCTACAATGAGCAGTTCTTC. Protein: CASSQEARGGYNEQFF.

The chain couples TRBV15 to TRBJ1-4, with a possible D match to TRBD1 (5 bases). The CDR3 is 15 amino acids. V shed 3 bases and J shed 10 bases, with 18 bases lying between them. Germline V gene lookup returns CDR1 LNHNV and CDR2 YYDKDF (reference sequence). This chain's CDR3 is CATSRLGLTMGKLFF. The CDR3 bases are TGTGCCACCAGCAGGCTGGGACTTACGATGGGAAAACTGTTTTTT. Looking up the rest from reference TRBV15 and TRBJ1-4 gives the full variable domain: DAMVIQNPRYQVTQFGKPVTLSCSQTLNHNVMYWYQQKSSQAPKLLFHYYDKDFNNEADTPDNFQSRRPNTSFCFLDIRSPGLGDTAMYLCATSRLGLTMGKLFFGSGTQLSVL.

The chain recombines TRBV6-5 with TRBJ1-3; 8 nucleotides line up with TRBD1. CDR1 and CDR2 from the germline V gene are MNHEY and SVGAGI. Trimming at V came to 5 bases and at J to 4 bases, leaving 4 bases not matched to a gene. This CDR3 is 14 amino acids long. The CDR3 DNA is TGTGCCAGCAGTATCCGGGACAGGGGAAACACCATATATTTT. Translation gives CASSIRDRGNTIYF.

CDR3 nucleotides: TGTGCCAGTAGGACTAGATCTTACAATGAGCAGTTCTTC. Translation gives CASRTRSYNEQFF. The rearrangement uses TRBV6-1 and TRBJ2-1, with 7 nucleotides matching TRBD2. This CDR3 comprises 13 residues. Germline assignment: CDR1 MNHNS and CDR2 SASEGT. J lost 4 bases, V lost 9 bases, and 6 bases had no gene match.

This clone was seen a few times. This chain uses TRBV9 with TRBJ2-1, with 10 nucleotides matching TRBD2. CDR3 size: 18 residues. J lost 0 bases, V lost 4 bases, and 10 bases had no gene match. Per germline, CDR1 SGDLS and CDR2 YYNGEE. The CDR3, as DNA: TGTGCCAGCAGCCCAGGGGGGGGACTAGCGAGCTCCTACAATGAGCAGTTCTTC. Protein: CASSPGGGLASSYNEQFF.

The rearrangement links TRBV28 to TRBJ1-1; D perhaps matches TRBD1 (5 bases). CDR1 is MDHEN and CDR2 is SYDVKM in the germline V gene. Trimming left V 5 bases short and J 2 bases short, with 24 bases between. CDR3 length equals 18 residues. The CDR3 DNA reads as TGTGCCAGCAGTCCCGACGGGGGACTCGCGAGGGGCAACACTGAAGCTTTCTTT. This translates into CASSPDGGLARGNTEAFF.

The chain recombines TRBV15 with TRBJ2-7, with D perhaps matching TRBD1 (6 bases). The CDR3 spans 15 residues. Per germline, CDR1 LNHNV and CDR2 YYDKDF (reference sequence). The V end was cut by 5 bases, the J end by 9 bases, with 23 bases between. Here the CDR3 DNA reads TGTGCCACCAGCTCTGACAGGTCCCTCTTACGGGGGCAGTACTTC. Amino acid sequence: CATSSDRSLLRGQYF.

The chain combines TRBV7-9 with TRBJ2-1, with TRBD2 identical over 7 bases. Germline V gene sequence: CDR1 SEHNR, CDR2 FQNEAQ (reference sequence). The CDR3 covers 17 residues. V lost 6 bases, J lost 0 bases, and 11 bases stayed unmatched. Written as DNA, the CDR3 is TGTGCCAGCAGTCCTCGTATGCGGGGGAGCTCCTACAATGAGCAGTTCTTC. It is translated as CASSPRMRGSSYNEQFF.

The rearrangement links TRBV28 to TRBJ1-1, with unresolved D. With 4 bases removed from V and 0 bases from J, the gap between germline ends came to 9 bases. The CDR3 covers 14 residues. Germline V gene data show CDR1 as MDHEN and CDR2 as SYDVKM. In nucleotides, the CDR3 is TGTGCCAGCAGTTCGACTGGTATGAACACTGAAGCTTTCTTT. Translated, it gives CASSSTGMNTEAFF.

The V call is TRBV2, the J call TRBJ1-1; tentative D call: TRBD1 (6 bases). This CDR3 spans 14 amino acids. V was cut by 6 bases and J by 1 base, with 12 bases left in between. Germline loops: CDR1 SNHLY, CDR2 FYNNEI. CDR3 DNA sequence: TGTGCCAGCAGCTTACAGGGCTGGAACACTGAAGCTTTCTTT. This gives the protein CASSLQGWNTEAFF.

The gene calls are TRBV28 and TRBJ2-5, with 10 bases that match TRBD2. Per the germline V gene, CDR1 is MDHEN and CDR2 is SYDVKM. After removal of 5 bases from V and 1 base from J, the junction contained 7 bases not matched to a gene. The CDR3 runs 16 residues. CDR3 loop: CASSTLIAGGQETQYF. For the CDR3, the DNA is TGTGCCAGCAGTACCCTCATAGCGGGAGGCCAAGAGACCCAGTACTTC.

The chain links TRBV2 to TRBJ2-2; a possible D gene is TRBD2 (7 bases). The V gene lost 7 bases and the J gene lost 5 bases, with 17 bases spanning the gap. The germline V gene has CDR1 SNHLY and CDR2 FYNNEI. The CDR3 is made up of 15 amino acids. CDR3 nucleotides: TGTGCCAGCACTGAGGGGGGGAGGGAGACCGGGGAGCTGTTTTTT. Its translation is CASTEGGRETGELFF.

The chain couples TRBV4-2 to TRBJ2-7; no reliable D call. The CDR3 is 13 amino acids. CDR1 is LGHNA and CDR2 is YNFKEQ in the germline V gene. Trimming took off 0 bases at V and 6 bases at J, with 9 bases between the two ends. The CDR3 protein is CASSQDYSGEQYF. CDR3 DNA sequence: TGTGCCAGCAGCCAAGATTACAGTGGCGAGCAGTACTTC.

This chain links TRBV19 with TRBJ1-1; 9 bases map to TRBD1. The germline gives CDR1 LNHDA, CDR2 SQIVND (reference sequence). The CDR3 is 15 amino acids. V dropped 9 bases and J dropped 6; count of bases not matched to a gene: 14. The CDR3 spells CASQAPRTGESEAFF. The CDR3 bases are TGTGCCAGCCAGGCGCCCCGGACAGGGGAATCTGAAGCTTTCTTT.

The V call is TRBV27, the J call TRBJ1-1, with D unresolved. The V gene's germline CDR1 is MNHEY and CDR2 SMNVEV (reference sequence). V was trimmed by 6 bases and J by 5 bases, leaving 16 bases between them. This CDR3 has 14 residues. CDR3 in amino acids: CASSFRLTGTEAFF. CDR3 DNA: TGTGCCAGCAGCTTTAGACTGACCGGAACTGAAGCTTTCTTT.

The DNA for the CDR3 is TGCGCCAGCAGCTTGGCGCGTAAAGGGGTGGATCGGACTGAAGCTTTCTTT. This sequence encodes CASSLARKGVDRTEAFF. The V call is TRBV5-1, the J call TRBJ1-1; TRBD1 is a possible D gene (5 bases). The CDR3 sequence is 17 residues long. Between the trimmed V and J ends, which lost 0 bases and 5 bases, there was a span of 20 bases. Germline V lookup: CDR1 SGHRS, CDR2 YFSETQ.

In its sample, this clone is medium-sized. This sequence joins TRBV6-5 and TRBJ2-7; 11 bases match TRBD2. The V segment lost 2 bases and the J segment 5 bases; nucleotides outside the gene matches: 5. The CDR3 has 15 residues. CDR1 MNHEY and CDR2 SVGAGI come from the germline V gene. This chain's CDR3 is CASSYRASGRNEQYF. CDR3 nucleotides: TGTGCCAGCAGTTACAGGGCTAGCGGGAGGAACGAGCAGTACTTC.

The table lists this clone with a few counts. The chain recombines TRBV25-1 with TRBJ1-6; D possibly corresponds to TRBD1 (6 bases). The CDR3 loop spans 15 amino acids. Trimming left V 4 bases short and J 9 bases short, with 16 bases between. Germline CDR1 is MGHDK and CDR2 is SYGVNS. This CDR3 is CASSVQGSGGSPLHF. In DNA, the CDR3 is TGTGCCAGCAGTGTCCAGGGGTCGGGGGGTTCACCCCTCCACTTT.

The chain joins TRBV7-9 to TRBJ2-5, with D perhaps TRBD2 (5 bases). CDR1 is SEHNR, CDR2 FQNEAQ, per germline (reference sequence). The V gene lost 1 base and the J gene lost 7 bases, with 13 bases spanning the gap. The CDR3 covers 14 residues. Here the CDR3 reads CASSLEGGSGTQYF. DNA for the CDR3: TGTGCCAGCAGCTTAGAAGGTGGGAGTGGGACCCAGTACTTC.

The rearrangement uses TRBV10-1 and TRBJ2-7, with TRBD2 matching over 9 bases. CDR1 is WNHNN, CDR2 SYGVQD, per germline (reference sequence). The J segment lost 6 bases and the V segment lost 5 bases, leaving 5 bases of the junction unmatched. This CDR3 region has 13 residues. The DNA of the CDR3 is TGCGCCAGCAGTCCGAATAGCGGGAGCGAGCAGTACTTC. It is translated as CASSPNSGSEQYF.

This chain joins TRBV10-2 and TRBJ2-7; 9 nucleotides agree with TRBD2. This CDR3 has 18 residues. V shed 1 base and J 4 bases; nucleotides not matched to a gene: 14. Germline assignment: CDR1 WSHSY and CDR2 SAAADI. The CDR3 DNA follows: TGCGCCAGCAGTGAGTTAGGGGTTAGCGGGAGTGGGGTTTACGAGCAGTACTTC. Its translation is CASSELGVSGSGVYEQYF.

The gene calls are TRBV4-3 and TRBJ2-2; the D is unclear. V was pared by 8 bases and J by 8 bases, with 18 bases between. From germline, CDR1 is LGHNA and CDR2 YSLEER. The CDR3 sequence is 14 residues long. CDR3: CASATHQEVGELFF. The CDR3 DNA reads as TGCGCCAGCGCGACCCATCAGGAAGTAGGGGAGCTGTTTTTT.

A few counts support this clone. A junction boundary mismatches the germline segment, possibly from a read error. The chain combines TRBV5-4 with TRBJ2-2, with 7 bases matching TRBD2. Germline V CDR1 and CDR2: SGHNT, YYREEE (reference sequence). The CDR3 loop spans 15 amino acids. The CDR3 spells CASSQGRVRAGELFF. The CDR3 coding sequence is TGCGCCAGCAGCCAAGGGAGGGTCAGGGCCGGGGAGCTGTTTTTT.

The chain is built from TRBV6-1 and TRBJ1-5, with 8 bases matching TRBD1. Germline CDR1 reads MNHNS; CDR2 reads SASEGT. CDR3 length: 17 residues. V was pared by 2 bases and J by 3 bases, with 9 bases of the junction left unmatched. This CDR3 reads CASSEYWTGLSNQPQHF. The CDR3 nucleotides read TGTGCCAGCAGTGAATATTGGACAGGGCTGTCCAATCAGCCCCAGCATTTT.

The V gene is TRBV5-1, the J gene TRBJ1-2; 10 bases line up with TRBD1. This CDR3 region has 14 residues. CDR1 and CDR2 from the germline V gene are SGHRS and YFSETQ. J gave up 3 bases and V 4 bases, and 3 bases lay outside the gene matches. The CDR3 region has the DNA TGCGCCAGCAGCGAGGGACAGGGGTACTATGGCTACACCTTC. Residues: CASSEGQGYYGYTF.

The chain recombines TRBV6-4 with TRBJ2-3, with D possibly TRBD1 on 6 matching bases. Trimming left V 2 bases short and J 1 base short, with 10 bases between. The CDR3 is 15 amino acids. Per the germline V gene, CDR1 is MRHNA and CDR2 is SNTAGT. The CDR3 DNA sequence: TGTGCCAGCAGTGACAGCGAGGGGGGCACAGATACGCAGTATTTT. Translating it yields CASSDSEGGTDTQYF.

The rearrangement links TRBV2 to TRBJ1-2; D call uncertain. Germline V gene lookup returns CDR1 SNHLY and CDR2 FYNNEI. The V end lost 3 bases, the J end lost 3 bases, and 8 bases lay between the germline ends. This CDR3 spans 13 amino acids. The CDR3 loop reads CASSDPGDYGYTF. Here the CDR3 DNA reads TGTGCCAGCAGTGACCCCGGAGACTATGGCTACACCTTC.

The V and J genes are TRBV28 and TRBJ2-4; TRBD2 agrees at 9 bases. The V gene's germline CDR1 is MDHEN and CDR2 SYDVKM. This CDR3 region has 14 residues. Losses at the gene ends were 4 bases for V and 9 bases for J; bases not matched to a gene: 7. The CDR3 is CASSSTSGVSIQYF. The CDR3 DNA follows: TGTGCCAGCAGTTCGACTAGCGGAGTAAGCATTCAGTACTTC.

V and J are TRBV10-3 and TRBJ2-2; D gene ambiguous. The germline V and J ends were trimmed by 8 bases and 3 bases, with 7 bases remaining between them. Germline V gives CDR1 ENHRY, CDR2 SYGVKD. This CDR3 region has 12 residues. The CDR3 loop is CAIERDTGELFF. For the CDR3, the DNA is TGTGCCATCGAGCGTGACACCGGGGAGCTGTTTTTT.

The rearrangement links TRBV4-3 to TRBJ1-2; 10 bases line up with TRBD1. V trimming: 3 bases; J trimming: 8 bases; junction bases outside the gene matches: 6. The CDR3 consists of 14 residues. The germline V gene encodes CDR1 LGHNA and CDR2 YSLEER. CDR3 sequence: CASSHGQGGNGYTF. DNA for the CDR3: TGCGCCAGCAGCCATGGACAGGGGGGCAACGGCTACACCTTC.

The V call is TRBV6-5, the J call TRBJ2-7, with 14 bases that match TRBD2. Germline V CDR1 and CDR2: MNHEY, SVGAGI. CDR3 length: 15 amino acids. V shed 7 bases, J shed 7 bases, and the junction held 9 bases outside the gene matches. As DNA, the CDR3 is TGTGCCAGCATTGACGGGACTAGCGGGAGTCGGGAGCAGTACTTC. It yields the protein CASIDGTSGSREQYF.